The clone carrying this TCR beta chain was detected many times. The target antigen is unknown. The sample originates from a study of response to subunit inactivated influenza vaccine. Findings of the study overall: There was a suggestion from the authors that each seasonal influenza vaccination recruits few new T cells.

CDR1 SEHNR and CDR2 FQNEAQ come from the germline V gene (reference sequence). The CDR3 has 11 residues. The V end lost 1 base, the J end lost 6 bases, and 3 bases lay between the germline ends. Each CDR3 protein gets one entry after TCRdb re-called the RT-PCR reads with MiXCR. This table has hundreds of thousands of distinct CDR3 sequences, over 9.5% appearing once. This receptor was obtained from a man aged 50 to 60 who received an inactivated influenza vaccine. V usage is TRBV7-9 and J usage is TRBJ1-1; no clear D. Sequences were derived from PBMCs from blood, sampled on the day of vaccination. The CDR3 coding sequence is TGTGCCAGCAGCTTAGATCCTGAAGCTTTCTTT. Encoded protein: CASSLDPEAFF.